This T cell receptor beta chain was identified in a study of cytomegalovirus exposure and HLA in healthy donors. Study conclusions and caveats: Per a later analysis, 15,000 to 20,000 TCR beta sequences showed association with HLA alleles at 0.05 false discovery rate.

This clone was found a few times. What it binds is unknown. The PCR used 60 Vbeta and 13 Jbeta primers. Profiling relied on immunoSEQ multiplex PCR, and the TCRdb table lists in-frame clones only, not all of them. Among about 170,000 clones listed, around 80% were seen once. V shed 1 base and J 8 bases; nucleotides not matched to a gene: 10. The CDR3 contains 16 residues. Looked up from germline, CDR1 is LNHNV and CDR2 is YYDKDF (reference sequence). V gene TRBV15 combines with J gene TRBJ2-1, with 8 bases lining up with TRBD2. The receptor's source is a female donor in good health and CMV-seronegative. What was sequenced was PBMCs. CDR3 sequence reads: CATSRVRGLVKDEQFF. CDR3 nucleotides: TGTGCCACCAGCAGAGTTCGGGGACTAGTTAAGGATGAGCAGTTCTTC.